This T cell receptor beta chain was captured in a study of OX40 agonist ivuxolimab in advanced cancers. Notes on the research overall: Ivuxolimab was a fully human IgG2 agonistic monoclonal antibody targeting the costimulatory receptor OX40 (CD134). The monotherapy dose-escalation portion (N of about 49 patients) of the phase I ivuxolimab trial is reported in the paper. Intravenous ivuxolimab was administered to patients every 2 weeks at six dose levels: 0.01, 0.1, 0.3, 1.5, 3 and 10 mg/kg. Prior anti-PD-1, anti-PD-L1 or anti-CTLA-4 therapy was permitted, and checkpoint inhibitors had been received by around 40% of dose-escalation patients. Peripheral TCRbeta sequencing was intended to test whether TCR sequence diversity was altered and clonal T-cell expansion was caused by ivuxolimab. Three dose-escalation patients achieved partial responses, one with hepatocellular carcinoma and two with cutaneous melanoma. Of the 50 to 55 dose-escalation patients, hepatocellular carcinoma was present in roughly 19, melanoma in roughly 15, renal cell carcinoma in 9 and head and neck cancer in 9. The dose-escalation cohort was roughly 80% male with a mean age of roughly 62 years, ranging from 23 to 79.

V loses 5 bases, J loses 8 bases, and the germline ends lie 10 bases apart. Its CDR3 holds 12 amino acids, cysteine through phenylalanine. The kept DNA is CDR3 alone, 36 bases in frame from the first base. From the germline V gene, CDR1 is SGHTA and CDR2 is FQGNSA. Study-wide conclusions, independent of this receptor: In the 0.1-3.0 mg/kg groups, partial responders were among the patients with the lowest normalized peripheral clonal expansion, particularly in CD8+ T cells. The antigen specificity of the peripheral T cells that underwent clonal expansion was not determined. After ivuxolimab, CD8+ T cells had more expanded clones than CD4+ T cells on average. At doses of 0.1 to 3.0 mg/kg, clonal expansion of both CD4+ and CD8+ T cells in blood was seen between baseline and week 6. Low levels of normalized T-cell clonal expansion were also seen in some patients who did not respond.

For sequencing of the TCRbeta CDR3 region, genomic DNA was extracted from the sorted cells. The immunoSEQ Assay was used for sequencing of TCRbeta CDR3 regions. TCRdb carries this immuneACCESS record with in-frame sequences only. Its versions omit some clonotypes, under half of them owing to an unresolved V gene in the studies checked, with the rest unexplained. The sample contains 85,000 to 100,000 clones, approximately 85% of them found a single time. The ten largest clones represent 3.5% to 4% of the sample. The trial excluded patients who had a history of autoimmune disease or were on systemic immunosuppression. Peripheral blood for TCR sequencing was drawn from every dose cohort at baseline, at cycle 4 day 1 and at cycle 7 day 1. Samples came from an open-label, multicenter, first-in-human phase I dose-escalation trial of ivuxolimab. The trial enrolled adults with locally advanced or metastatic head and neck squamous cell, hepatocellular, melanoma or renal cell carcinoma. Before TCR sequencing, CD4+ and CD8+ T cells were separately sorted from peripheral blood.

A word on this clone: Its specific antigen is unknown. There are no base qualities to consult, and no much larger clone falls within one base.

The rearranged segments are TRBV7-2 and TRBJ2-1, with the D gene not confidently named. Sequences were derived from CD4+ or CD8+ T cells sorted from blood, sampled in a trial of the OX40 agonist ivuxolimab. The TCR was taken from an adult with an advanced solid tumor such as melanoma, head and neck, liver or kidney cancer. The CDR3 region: CASSNLLDEQFF. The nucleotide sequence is TGTGCCAGCAGCAACCTACTCGATGAGCAGTTCTTC.